This TCR beta chain is from a study of response to subunit inactivated influenza vaccine. Study outcomes and limitations: It was suggested by the authors that few new T cells are recruited by each seasonal influenza vaccination.

TCRdb redid the calling of the RT-PCR reads with MiXCR, one entry per CDR3 protein. Found here are around 750,000 distinct CDR3 sequences, 21% of them singletons; the top ten hold roughly a tenth. Note on this clonotype: The antigen remains undetermined.

V lost 4 bases and J lost 0; bases outside the gene matches: 4. CDR3 length: 14 residues. Per the germline V gene, CDR1 is DFQATT and CDR2 is SNEGSKA (reference sequence). V is TRBV20-1 and J is TRBJ2-7, with 9 bases matching TRBD2. The sequenced sample was PBMCs from blood, obtained 5 to 6 days after vaccination. This clonotype originated in a middle-aged man who received an inactivated influenza vaccine. The CDR3 bases are TGCAGTGCTATGCTAGCGGGACCCTCCTACGAGCAGTACTTC. Translation gives CSAMLAGPSYEQYF.